The present T cell receptor beta chain was sequenced within a study of CD8 T cells in ankylosing spondylitis. Study results and limitations: Researchers reportedly found disease-linked clones significantly enriched in matched ankylosing spondylitis synovial fluid. Typical of ankylosing spondylitis blood, it appeared, was a TCR beta motif of fewer than ten highly homologous variants. Disease-linked clones bore a CD8+ phenotype and were relatively rare in peripheral blood. Prior literature has documented some motif variants in synovial fluid and blood from reactive arthritis.

Looked up from germline, CDR1 is MGHRA and CDR2 is YSYEKL. This CDR3 region has 13 residues. V was clipped by 1 base and J by 3 bases, with 7 bases between them. Only a few counts were recorded for this clonotype. Its cognate antigen is unknown. As the method for making TCR beta libraries, quantitative 5'-RACE with molecular barcodes was used. MiXCR, applied by TCRdb to the 5' RACE reads, yields one record per CDR3 protein. In the table there are some 140,000 distinct CDR3 sequences, about 15% of which are singletons. The TCR was taken from a male donor with ankylosing spondylitis. Sequencing input: blood, either unsorted or a sorted T cell fraction (not recorded which). The rearrangement links TRBV4-1 to TRBJ2-7, with D uncertain. The CDR3 sequence: CASSQGHLYEQYF. CDR3 nucleotide sequence: TGCGCCAGCAGCCAAGGGCATCTCTACGAGCAGTACTTC.